This record covers a single T cell receptor beta chain. The target antigen is unknown. These data come from a study of post-analysis software for immune sequencing data. On the study more broadly: Several disease courses (relapsing-remitting, secondary progressive and progressive-relapsing) of multiple sclerosis were included. The study, taken as a whole, reports: By F measure, strong co-clustering occurred among samples prepared in the same batch. In multiple sclerosis, normalized Chao1 diversity was significantly below that of controls. When patients were compared with controls, about 5 TRBV segments were more frequent, TRBV5-6, TRBV5-1 and TRBV20-1 among them.

TCR beta libraries were prepared from cDNA with unique molecular identifiers. A single record per CDR3 protein comes from TCRdb applying MiXCR to the PCR reads. The sample includes 450,000 to 650,000 distinct CDR3 sequences, roughly 47% of them seen just once. Trimming stripped 2 bases from V and 3 bases from J, with 12 bases between. The CDR3 spans 15 residues. Specimen: blood. The chain carries TRBV12-3 or TRBV12-4 and TRBJ2-3, with D unresolved. The receptor comes from a girl aged 5-17 years with multiple sclerosis. CDR3 nucleotides: TGTGCCAGCAGTTTAACCGGTTTTCGAACAGATACGCAGTATTTT. It encodes CASSLTGFRTDTQYF.